This note documents a single T cell receptor beta chain sequence. The sample is drawn from a study of blood T cell repertoires in COVID-19. Sequenced by immunoSEQ multiplex PCR; TCRdb stores in-frame clones only, minus some. The sample consists of 200,000 to 300,000 clones, around nine tenths of them appearing once. The receptor comes from an older woman who had recovered from COVID-19. The sample comprised peripheral blood.

Here the CDR3 DNA reads TGTGCCAGTAGTATCCAGACAGGACCCCGCCATGAGCAGTTCTTC. Its translation: CASSIQTGPRHEQFF. The genes are TRBV19 and TRBJ2-1; a possible D gene is TRBD1 (6 bases). This CDR3 comprises 15 residues. CDR1 and CDR2 from the germline V gene are LNHDA and SQIVND (reference sequence). The V and J ends lost 3 bases and 8 bases respectively, with 17 bases between them.